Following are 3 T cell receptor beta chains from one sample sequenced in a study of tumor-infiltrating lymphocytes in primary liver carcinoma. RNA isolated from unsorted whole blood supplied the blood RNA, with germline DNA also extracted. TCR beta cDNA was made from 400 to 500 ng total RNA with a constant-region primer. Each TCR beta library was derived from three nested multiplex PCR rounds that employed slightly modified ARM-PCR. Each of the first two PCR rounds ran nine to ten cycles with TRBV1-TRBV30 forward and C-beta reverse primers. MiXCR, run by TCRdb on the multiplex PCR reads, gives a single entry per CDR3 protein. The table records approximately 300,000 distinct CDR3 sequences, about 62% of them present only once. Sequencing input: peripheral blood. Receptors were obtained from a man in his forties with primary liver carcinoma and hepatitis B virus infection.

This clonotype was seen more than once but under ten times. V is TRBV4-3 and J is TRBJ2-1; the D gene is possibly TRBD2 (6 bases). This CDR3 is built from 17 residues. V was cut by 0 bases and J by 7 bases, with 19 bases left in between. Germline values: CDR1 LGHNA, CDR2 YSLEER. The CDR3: CASSQDLRRAYYNEQFF. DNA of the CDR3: TGCGCCAGCAGCCAAGATCTGCGGAGGGCGTACTATAATGAGCAGTTCTTC.

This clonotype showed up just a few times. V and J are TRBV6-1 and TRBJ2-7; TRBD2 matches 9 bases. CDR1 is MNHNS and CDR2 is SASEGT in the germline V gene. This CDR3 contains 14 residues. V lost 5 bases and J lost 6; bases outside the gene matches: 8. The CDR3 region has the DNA TGTGCCAGCAGTTTAACTAGCGGGCTTGGCGAGCAGTACTTC. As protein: CASSLTSGLGEQYF.

The CDR3 DNA reads as TGTGCCAGCAGCCAAGGGCTAACGTCCGCTAATGAAAAACTGTTTTTT. Its protein product is CASSQGLTSANEKLFF. The chain employs TRBV4-2 and TRBJ1-4; D uncertain. Trimming stripped 1 base from V and 3 bases from J, with 12 bases between. The germline V gene has CDR1 LGHNA and CDR2 YNFKEQ. The CDR3 consists of 16 residues.